The 10 T cell receptor beta chains below were found in one sample sequenced in a study of blood T cell repertoires in COVID-19. TCRdb's table, derived via immunoSEQ multiplex PCR, lists solely in-frame clones and lacks some. The table lists approximately 82,000 clones, roughly four fifths of them singletons. Sequencing was performed on peripheral blood. The source is a man in his fifties or sixties with active or convalescent COVID-19.

The V and J genes are TRBV16 and TRBJ2-7, with TRBD1 matching 8 bases. The junction had 10 bases not matched to a gene; V was cut back by 4 bases and J by 2 bases. This CDR3 has 16 residues. Germline V gene sequence: CDR1 KGHSY, CDR2 FQNENV. The CDR3 region has the DNA TGTGCCAGCAGCCCGTTAGCCGGACAGGGTCCCTACGAGCAGTACTTC. Translation gives CASSPLAGQGPYEQYF.

This rearrangement joins TRBV14 to TRBJ2-7, with D hard to call. The V end lost 0 bases, the J end lost 4 bases, and 4 bases lay between the germline ends. The CDR3 extends over 12 amino acids. Germline V gene data show CDR1 as SGHDN and CDR2 as FVKESK. This chain's CDR3 is CASSQEAYEQYF. The DNA for the CDR3 is TGTGCCAGCAGCCAAGAAGCGTACGAGCAGTACTTC.

The rearrangement links TRBV27 to TRBJ1-2; a weak D match, TRBD1 (5 bases). Looked up from germline, CDR1 is MNHEY and CDR2 is SMNVEV (reference sequence). The V gene lost 5 bases and the J gene lost 8 bases, with 15 bases spanning the gap. CDR3 size: 13 residues. CDR3 region: CASSRGGGGGYTF. For the CDR3, the DNA is TGTGCCAGCAGTCGGGGTGGGGGAGGGGGCTACACCTTC.

The chain combines TRBV6-5 with TRBJ2-2; tentative D call: TRBD1 (5 bases). V was clipped by 2 bases and J by 3 bases, with 13 bases between them. Germline loops: CDR1 MNHEY, CDR2 SVGAGI. This CDR3 contains 16 residues. Here the CDR3 reads CASSYGASPYTGELFF. CDR3 nucleotides: TGTGCCAGCAGTTACGGGGCCAGCCCCTACACCGGGGAGCTGTTTTTT.

The chain uses TRBV11-2 and TRBJ2-1; D is undetermined. V dropped 0 bases and J dropped 1 base, with 10 bases sitting between them. The germline V gene encodes CDR1 SGHAT and CDR2 FQNNGV. The CDR3 runs 16 residues. The CDR3 reads CASSLDSALSYNEQFF. The CDR3 nucleotides are TGTGCCAGCAGCTTAGATTCAGCGCTTTCCTACAATGAGCAGTTCTTC.

The chain recombines TRBV5-3 with TRBJ2-2, with D possibly TRBD1 on 6 matching bases. TRBV5-3 is known as an ORF, though its function is uncertain. The V gene lost 0 bases and the J gene lost 6 bases, with 15 bases spanning the gap. The CDR3 runs 16 residues. The chain's CDR3 is CARSLGTDQKAGELFF. In nucleotides, the CDR3 is TGTGCCAGAAGCTTGGGGACAGATCAAAAGGCCGGGGAGCTGTTTTTT.

The rearrangement links TRBV27 to TRBJ2-1; 10 bases map to TRBD1. Per germline, CDR1 MNHEY and CDR2 SMNVEV (reference sequence). There are 16 residues in the CDR3. Losses at the gene ends were 6 bases for V and 1 base for J; bases not matched to a gene: 6. The CDR3 sequence is CASRRDRGISYNEQFF. CDR3 nucleotide sequence: TGTGCCAGCAGAAGGGACAGGGGAATTTCCTACAATGAGCAGTTCTTC.

The V call is TRBV3-1 (or the pseudogene TRBV3-2), the J call TRBJ2-2; TRBD1 matches at 11 bases. CDR1 is LGHDT, CDR2 YNNKEL, per germline (reference sequence). Trimming at V came to 4 bases and at J to 4 bases, leaving 2 bases not matched to a gene. The CDR3 runs to 15 residues. The CDR3 sequence: CASSPGTGGTGELFF. The CDR3 DNA reads TGTGCCAGCAGCCCCGGGACAGGGGGCACCGGGGAGCTGTTTTTT.

The chain joins TRBV6-5 to TRBJ2-2; possibly TRBD1 for D (5 bases). The CDR3 is 15 amino acids. Trimming cost V 0 bases and J 6 bases, with 11 bases left between them. CDR1 is MNHEY and CDR2 is SVGAGI in the germline V gene. CDR3 DNA: TGTGCCAGCAGTTACTCGAAAGGGGTGGCCGGGGAGCTGTTTTTT. This sequence encodes CASSYSKGVAGELFF.

The chain employs TRBV4-3 and TRBJ1-2, with 8 bases matching TRBD1. Germline lookup yields CDR1 LGHNA and CDR2 YSLEER. The CDR3 extends over 15 amino acids. After removal of 3 bases from V and 4 bases from J, the junction contained 7 bases not matched to a gene. The CDR3 DNA is TGCGCCAGCAGCCAGGCGACAGGGGATGCCTATGGCTACACCTTC. Translated: CASSQATGDAYGYTF.